Each of the 6 T cell receptor beta chains below was sequenced from the same sample in a study of blood T cell repertoires in COVID-19. Using immunoSEQ multiplex PCR, the repertoire was profiled, and TCRdb retains in-frame clones only, with some absent. The sample consists of approximately 57,000 clones, about 87% of them appearing once. Sequencing input: peripheral blood. These TCRs come from a man aged 50 to 60 with acute or convalescent COVID-19.

The CDR3: CASSSHQGGEQFF. Here the CDR3 DNA reads TGTGCCAGCAGTTCCCATCAGGGAGGTGAGCAGTTCTTC. The chain links TRBV28 to TRBJ2-1, with D perhaps TRBD2 (6 bases). Germline CDR1 and CDR2: MDHEN and SYDVKM. The V end lost 4 bases, the J end lost 9 bases, and 13 bases lay between the germline ends. The CDR3 totals 13 residues.

The genes are TRBV6-6 and TRBJ1-4, with 10 bases aligning to TRBD1. V shed 6 bases, J shed 8 bases, and the junction held 9 bases outside the gene matches. Per the germline V gene, CDR1 is MNHNY and CDR2 is SVGAGI (reference sequence). The CDR3 runs to 15 residues. The chain's CDR3 is CASRPQTGGAEKLFF. The CDR3 DNA reads TGTGCCAGCAGACCGCAGACAGGGGGCGCGGAAAAACTGTTTTTT.

The V gene is TRBV30, the J gene TRBJ1-1; 7 positions agree with TRBD1. The V and J ends lost 5 bases and 5 bases, in that order; junction bases with no gene match: 14. CDR1 and CDR2 from the germline V gene are GTSNPN and SVGIG (reference sequence). CDR3 length: 15 amino acids. The CDR3 loop reads CAWGGGRGIRTEAFF. The DNA for the CDR3 is TGTGCCTGGGGAGGGGGCAGGGGGATAAGAACTGAAGCTTTCTTT.

The genes are TRBV11-3 and TRBJ2-7; 8 bases map to TRBD2. V lost 6 bases, J lost 1 base, and 8 bases stayed unmatched. The CDR3 contains 15 residues. Germline CDR1 reads SGHNT; CDR2 reads YENEEA. CDR3 sequence (DNA): TGTGCCAGCAGTGTTGAAGCTAGCGGGTCCTACGAGCAGTACTTC. Translating it yields CASSVEASGSYEQYF.

The chain links TRBV20-1 to TRBJ1-1; TRBD1 agrees at 7 bases. The CDR3 has 15 residues. Trimming cost V 3 bases and J 0 bases; bases outside gene matches: 7. Per the germline V gene, CDR1 is DFQATT and CDR2 is SNEGSKA (reference sequence). CDR3 amino acids: CSASRTGAMNTEAFF. The CDR3 region has the DNA TGCAGTGCTAGTAGGACAGGCGCCATGAACACTGAAGCTTTCTTT.

The V gene is TRBV3-1 (or the pseudogene TRBV3-2), the J gene TRBJ2-2, with 8 bases that match TRBD1. Losses at the gene ends were 7 bases for V and 0 bases for J; bases not matched to a gene: 4. Per germline, CDR1 LGHDT and CDR2 YNNKEL (reference sequence). This CDR3 is built from 15 residues. CDR3 sequence reads: CASKLDRANTGELFF. The CDR3 DNA is TGTGCCAGCAAGTTGGACAGGGCGAACACCGGGGAGCTGTTTTTT.